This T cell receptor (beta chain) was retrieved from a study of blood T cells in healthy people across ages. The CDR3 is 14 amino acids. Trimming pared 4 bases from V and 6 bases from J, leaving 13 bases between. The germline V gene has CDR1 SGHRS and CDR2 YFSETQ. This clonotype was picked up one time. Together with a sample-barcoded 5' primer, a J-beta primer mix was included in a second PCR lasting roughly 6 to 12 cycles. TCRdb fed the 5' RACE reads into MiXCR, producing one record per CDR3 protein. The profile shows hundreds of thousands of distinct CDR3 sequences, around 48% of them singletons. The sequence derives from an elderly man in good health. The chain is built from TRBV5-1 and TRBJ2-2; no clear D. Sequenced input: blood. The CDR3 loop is CASSAQSDAGELFF. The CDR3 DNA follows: TGCGCCAGCAGCGCGCAATCAGACGCCGGGGAGCTGTTTTTT.